This T cell receptor beta chain was obtained from a study of shared clonotypes between healthy human individuals. Study findings and constraints: Naive subsets usually exceeded memory subsets in estimated richness. Several donors held about 5% of naive CD4 clonotypes in common.

Donors, without exception, were Caucasian adults residing in Nashville, Tennessee. Combining CD45RO+ cells with CCR7-negative CD45RA+ TemRA cells gave CD8 memory. For this clone: The antigen is unknown.

Measured with immunoSEQ multiplex PCR; TCRdb has only the in-frame clones, and not every one. This sample has 110,000 or so clones; 68% occur once, and the top ten carry approximately 25%. After removal of 5 bases from V and 5 bases from J, the junction contained 8 bases not matched to a gene. CDR1 and CDR2 (germline): KGHSH, LQKENI. This CDR3 is built from 14 residues. Sequencing used memory CD8+ T cells sorted from blood. Subset here: CD45RO+ cells pooled with CCR7-negative TemRA cells. The clonotype originates from a woman aged 25 to 39 in good health. This sequence joins TRBV18 and TRBJ2-5, with TRBD1 identical over 7 bases. The CDR3 sequence is CASSGDSRSETQYF. The DNA for the CDR3 is TGTGCCAGCTCAGGGGACAGCCGATCGGAGACCCAGTACTTC.